The 16 T cell receptor beta chains presented below share a single source sample, sequenced in a study of cytomegalovirus exposure and HLA in healthy donors. Primers for the PCR totalled 60 Vbeta and 13 Jbeta. The data were produced by immunoSEQ multiplex PCR, yet TCRdb's version contains in-frame clones alone and is incomplete. The sample contains some 110,000 clones, roughly 80% of which appear only once. The sequencing input was PBMCs. The origin of the receptors is a man aged 25 to 45 in good health and CMV-seropositive.

The chain uses TRBV5-1 and TRBJ1-2; D is unclear. The germline V gene encodes CDR1 SGHRS and CDR2 YFSETQ. The V end lost 2 bases, the J end lost 3 bases, and 11 bases lay between the germline ends. The CDR3 has 14 amino acids. CDR3 in amino acids: CASSFQPLDYGYTF. The CDR3 DNA reads TGCGCCAGCAGCTTCCAGCCCCTAGACTATGGCTACACCTTC.

The chain joins TRBV28 to TRBJ2-1, with D uncertain. V was clipped by 2 bases and J by 0 bases, with 14 bases between them. This CDR3 contains 17 residues. Per the germline V gene, CDR1 is MDHEN and CDR2 is SYDVKM. CDR3 bases: TGTGCCAGCAGTTTACGCTCGGCAGGTATCTCCTACAATGAGCAGTTCTTC. This translates into CASSLRSAGISYNEQFF. Variable domain in full (rest from reference TRBV28 and TRBJ2-1): DVKVTQSSRYLVKRTGEKVFLECVQDMDHENMFWYRQDPGLGLRLIYFSYDVKMKEKGDIPEGYSVSREKKERFSLILESASTNQTSMYLCASSLRSAGISYNEQFFGPGTRLTVL.

The rearrangement links TRBV6-5 to TRBJ2-7; possibly TRBD2 for D (5 bases). The germline gives CDR1 MNHEY, CDR2 SVGAGI. The CDR3 covers 13 residues. V was clipped by 4 bases and J by 2 bases, with 9 bases between them. For the CDR3, the DNA is TGTGCCAGCAGTTTATCGGAGGCCTACGAGCAGTACTTC. Protein product: CASSLSEAYEQYF.

J is TRBJ2-2 and V is TRBV5-1, with D possibly being TRBD2 (5 bases). The CDR3 consists of 16 residues. Germline V gene data show CDR1 as SGHRS and CDR2 as YFSETQ. Trimming cost V 4 bases and J 2 bases, with 15 bases left between them. The CDR3 loop is CASSTRTGANTGELFF. DNA of the CDR3: TGCGCCAGCAGCACGCGGACTGGCGCAAACACCGGGGAGCTGTTTTTT.

This sequence joins TRBV5-1 and TRBJ2-5, with 9 bases aligning to TRBD1. Germline trimming cut 0 bases from V and 6 bases from J; bases unmatched to any gene: 6. The CDR3 runs 15 residues. Germline V gene data show CDR1 as SGHRS and CDR2 as YFSETQ. CDR3: CASSLAGQGAKTQYF. CDR3 DNA: TGCGCCAGCAGCTTGGCGGGACAGGGCGCGAAGACCCAGTACTTC.

This chain joins TRBV30 and TRBJ1-4; the match to TRBD1 covers 8 bases. Germline CDR1 GTSNPN, CDR2 SVGIG (reference sequence). J was trimmed by 8 bases and V by 1 base; bases with no gene match: 15. CDR3 length equals 17 residues. In DNA, the CDR3 is TGTGCCTGGAGTGACGTCCACAGGGGGGGGCCTGGGGAAAAACTGTTTTTT. This translates into CAWSDVHRGGPGEKLFF.

CDR3 bases: TGTGCCAGCAGTGAGACAGGGTACTATGGCTACACCTTC. It codes for CASSETGYYGYTF. The gene calls are TRBV6-4 and TRBJ1-2; 7 bases align to TRBD1. Trimming removed 3 bases from V and 3 bases from J; junction bases left unmatched: 1. CDR3 length: 13 amino acids. The germline V gene has CDR1 MRHNA and CDR2 SNTAGT.

The chain carries TRBV14 and TRBJ2-1; tentative D call: TRBD2 (5 bases). CDR3 length equals 14 residues. V was clipped by 3 bases and J by 5 bases, with 11 bases between them. CDR1 is SGHDN and CDR2 is FVKESK in the germline V gene. CDR3 in amino acids: CASSHDYADNEQFF. The CDR3 DNA is TGTGCCAGCAGCCACGACTACGCGGACAATGAGCAGTTCTTC.

J is TRBJ2-7 and V is TRBV5-6, with D perhaps matching TRBD2 (5 bases). This CDR3 region has 15 residues. Germline assignment: CDR1 SGHDT and CDR2 YYEEEE. V lost 2 bases and J 2 bases, leaving 14 bases between the germline ends. DNA of the CDR3: TGTGCCAGCAGCTTAGGACTTGGCGTGACCTACGAGCAGTACGTC. Its protein is CASSLGLGVTYEQYV.

The chain combines TRBV5-6 with TRBJ2-5; 8 bases fit TRBD1. Germline CDR1 SGHDT, CDR2 YYEEEE. The CDR3 is 14 amino acids. V lost 3 bases, J lost 5 bases, and 6 bases stayed unmatched. CDR3 sequence: CASSWTGTGETQYF. CDR3 DNA: TGTGCCAGCAGCTGGACAGGGACCGGGGAGACCCAGTACTTC.

The V gene is TRBV5-8, the J gene TRBJ1-2; D unclear. The V gene's germline CDR1 is SGHTS and CDR2 YDEGEE. This CDR3 has 14 amino acids. V was cut by 3 bases and J by 7 bases, with 16 bases left in between. CDR3 sequence (DNA): TGTGCCAGCAGCTCACTGTCAACCCATCCTGGCTACACCTTC. Its protein is CASSSLSTHPGYTF.

This chain links TRBV4-1 with TRBJ2-3; TRBD1 might be the D (5 bases). From germline, CDR1 is MGHRA and CDR2 YSYEKL. The CDR3 contains 15 residues. The V end lost 0 bases, the J end lost 0 bases, and 7 bases lay between the germline ends. CDR3 bases: TGCGCCAGCAGCCAAGAGGCAGGGAGCACAGATACGCAGTATTTT. It codes for CASSQEAGSTDTQYF.

This chain uses TRBV28 with TRBJ1-1, with D unresolved. Trimming took 6 bases from V and 6 from J, leaving 17 bases between them. CDR1 MDHEN and CDR2 SYDVKM come from the germline V gene. The CDR3 contains 14 residues. CDR3 residues: CASSGPGEGSEAFF. Here the CDR3 DNA reads TGTGCCAGCAGCGGCCCCGGGGAAGGATCTGAAGCTTTCTTT.

V usage is TRBV10-3 and J usage is TRBJ1-5; no clear D. Germline CDR1 and CDR2: ENHRY and SYGVKD. CDR3 length: 13 amino acids. Trimming took 8 bases from V and 7 from J, leaving 15 bases between them. CDR3 coding DNA: TGTGCCATCGCGCCAGGTATTGGACAGCCCCAGCATTTT. Protein: CAIAPGIGQPQHF.

CDR3 in amino acids: CASRLSPGSSYEQYF. The CDR3 bases are TGTGCCAGCAGACTATCTCCGGGATCCTCCTACGAGCAGTACTTC. V gene TRBV11-2 combines with J gene TRBJ2-7; the D gene is possibly TRBD2 (5 bases). V was cut by 6 bases and J by 0 bases, with 15 bases left in between. This CDR3 comprises 15 residues. Germline CDR1 and CDR2: SGHAT and FQNNGV. Drawing the rest from reference TRBV11-2 and TRBJ2-7, the complete variable domain is EAGVAQSPRYKIIEKRQSVAFWCNPISGHATLYWYQQILGQGPKLLIQFQNNGVVDDSQLPKDRFSAERLKGVDSTLKIQPAKLEDSAVYLCASRLSPGSSYEQYFGPGTRLTVT.

The chain couples TRBV14 to TRBJ1-2; 8 bases map to TRBD1. Germline values: CDR1 SGHDN, CDR2 FVKESK. The CDR3 totals 14 residues. Trimming took 1 base from V and 4 from J; bases not matched to a gene: 2. The CDR3 bases are TGTGCCAGCAGCCAAGGGACAGGGCGCTATGGCTACACCTTC. Protein sequence: CASSQGTGRYGYTF. The full variable domain, with the rest looked up from reference TRBV14 and TRBJ1-2, is EAGVTQFPSHSVIEKGQTVTLRCDPISGHDNLYWYRRVMGKEIKFLLHFVKESKQDESGMPNNRFLAERTGGTYSTLKVQPAELEDSGVYFCASSQGTGRYGYTFGSGTRLTVV.